One and the same sample provided the 9 T cell receptor beta chains below, sequenced in a study of regulatory T cells in long-lasting Graves disease. This sample's time point: newly diagnosed GD, antithyroid drugs for less than 3 months. PBMCs provided the RNA from which the TCR library was made. For TCR beta, libraries came from iRepertoire HTBI primers and Arm-PCR of CDR3 regions. TCRdb passed the multiplex PCR reads through MiXCR, listing each CDR3 protein once. Of fewer than 650,000 distinct CDR3 sequences detected, 15% to 20% appear once; the ten largest clones hold approximately 20%. This sample also belongs to another study, concerning T cells in Graves' hyperthyroidism and ophthalmopathy.

The specimen comprised peripheral blood mononuclear cells (PBMCs), sampled at new diagnosis, from a patient treated with antithyroid drugs. The receptor set was obtained from a woman aged 30 to 39 with Graves disease.

This clonotype showed up just once. V gene TRBV20-1 combines with J gene TRBJ2-3; possibly TRBD2 for D (5 bases). V shed 3 bases and J shed 2 bases, with 12 bases lying between them. The CDR3 spans 14 residues. Germline V gives CDR1 DFQATT, CDR2 SNEGSKA (reference sequence). The CDR3 coding sequence is TGCAGTGCTAGTGCTCGGGATTTCACAGATACGCAGTATTTT. Translating it yields CSASARDFTDTQYF.

This clonotype occurred many times. The chain recombines TRBV11-2 with TRBJ2-7; either TRBD1 or TRBD2 may fit D (5 bases each). With 3 bases removed from V and 0 bases from J, the gap between germline ends came to 12 bases. The length of the CDR3 is 15 residues. CDR1 is SGHAT, CDR2 FQNNGV, per germline. CDR3 region: CASSFGGAASYEQYF. CDR3 in DNA: TGTGCCAGCAGCTTTGGGGGAGCGGCCTCCTACGAGCAGTACTTC.

This chain joins TRBV3-1 and TRBJ2-3; 8 positions match TRBD2. CDR1 LGHDT and CDR2 YNNKEL come from the germline V gene (reference sequence). The trim removed 5 bases at V and 4 bases at J, leaving 8 bases unmatched. This CDR3 is built from 15 residues. The chain's CDR3 is CASSLAGMFADTQYF. The DNA of the CDR3 is TGTGCCAGCAGCTTAGCGGGAATGTTTGCAGATACGCAGTATTTT.

The chain couples TRBV3-1 to TRBJ2-5; 9 nucleotides agree with TRBD2. J lost 2 bases, V lost 5 bases, and 6 bases had no gene match. Per the germline V gene, CDR1 is LGHDT and CDR2 is YNNKEL (reference sequence). The CDR3 loop spans 15 amino acids. The chain's CDR3 is CASSYSGGGQETQYF. The CDR3 nucleotides are TGTGCCAGCAGCTATAGCGGGGGAGGACAAGAGACCCAGTACTTC.

The V call is TRBV9, the J call TRBJ2-7; 8 nucleotides line up with TRBD1. Germline V gene lookup returns CDR1 SGDLS and CDR2 YYNGEE. This CDR3 is 14 amino acids long. V gave up 3 bases and J gave up 3 bases; unmatched junction bases: 5. The CDR3 nucleotides read TGTGCCAGCAGCGAGTCAGGACAGGGCTACGAGCAGTACTTC. Translated, it gives CASSESGQGYEQYF.

In regard to this clonotype: One base away lies a much larger clone, so this may be a sequencing read error. The V call is TRBV6-2 or TRBV6-3, the J call TRBJ1-2, with D possibly matching TRBD1 (5 bases). This CDR3 comprises 15 residues. The germline V gene encodes CDR1 MNHEY and CDR2 SVGEGT. Here the CDR3 DNA reads TGTGCCGGCAGTGAAATGGGGGTCACTAACTATGGCTACACCTTC. It translates to CAGSEMGVTNYGYTF.

The chain recombines TRBV29-1 with TRBJ2-1, with D possibly TRBD1 on 7 matching bases. Germline-derived CDR1 and CDR2 are SQVTM and ANQGSEA. The CDR3 length is 16 residues. V dropped 3 bases and J dropped 2 bases, with 17 bases sitting between them. The chain's CDR3 is CSVEEGAGSAYNEQFF. CDR3 nucleotides: TGCAGCGTTGAGGAGGGGGCAGGGAGCGCCTACAATGAGCAGTTCTTC.

The chain is built from TRBV6-2 or TRBV6-3 and TRBJ2-5; a weak D match, TRBD2 (6 bases). V lost 1 base to trimming and J lost 5 bases, with 8 bases between them. CDR3 length: 13 amino acids. Germline CDR1 and CDR2: MNHEY and SVGEGT. The CDR3 is CASSYWRGETQYF. CDR3 DNA: TGTGCCAGCAGTTACTGGCGGGGTGAGACCCAGTACTTC.

The chain combines TRBV29-1 with TRBJ1-2; TRBD1 matches at 10 bases. The V gene end was trimmed by 4 bases and the J gene end by 1 base; junction bases not matched to a gene: 9. The CDR3 consists of 16 residues. Germline loops: CDR1 SQVTM, CDR2 ANQGSEA. CDR3 sequence reads: CSVGGGQGRFNYGYTF. The CDR3 region has the DNA TGCAGCGTTGGGGGGGGACAGGGGCGATTTAACTATGGCTACACCTTC.